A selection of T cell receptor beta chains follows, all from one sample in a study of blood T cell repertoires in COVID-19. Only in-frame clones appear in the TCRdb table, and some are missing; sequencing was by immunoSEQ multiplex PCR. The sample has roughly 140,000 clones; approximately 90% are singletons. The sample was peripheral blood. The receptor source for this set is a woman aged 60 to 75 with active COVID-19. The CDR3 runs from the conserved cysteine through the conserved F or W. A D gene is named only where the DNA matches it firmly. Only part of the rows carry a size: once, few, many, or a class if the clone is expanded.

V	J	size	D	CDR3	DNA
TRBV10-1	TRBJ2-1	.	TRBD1	CASSESETGQAYNEQFF	TGCGCCAGCAGTGAGTCGGAGACAGGGCAGGCCTACAATGAGCAGTTCTTC
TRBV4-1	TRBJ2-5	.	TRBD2	CASSQGTSGIASRTQYF	TGCGCCAGCAGCCAAGGGACTAGCGGGATCGCTTCTCGGACCCAGTACTTC
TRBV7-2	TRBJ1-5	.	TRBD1	CASSIKQGANQPQHF	TGTGCCAGCAGCATCAAACAGGGGGCTAATCAGCCCCAGCATTTT
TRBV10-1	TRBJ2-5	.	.	CASSAGLAPDQETQYF	TGCGCCAGCAGTGCCGGGCTAGCGCCAGATCAAGAGACCCAGTACTTC
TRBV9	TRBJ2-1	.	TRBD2	CASSVVLAGVDEQFF	TGTGCCAGCAGCGTAGTACTAGCGGGAGTGGATGAGCAGTTCTTC
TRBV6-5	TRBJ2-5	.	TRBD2	CASSYGGVLASGIYF	TGTGCCAGCAGTTACGGAGGGGTCCTGGCTAGCGGGATATACTTC
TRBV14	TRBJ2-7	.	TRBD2	CASRRSGTRYEQYF	TGTGCCAGCAGGCGTAGCGGGACAAGGTACGAGCAGTACTTC
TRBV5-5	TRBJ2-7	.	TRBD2	CASSGGVGGTSSYEQYF	TGTGCCAGCAGCGGGGGAGTTGGTGGGACTAGCTCCTACGAGCAGTACTTC
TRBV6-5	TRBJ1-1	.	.	CASNPRRNTEAFF	TGTGCCAGCAACCCGCGGAGGAACACTGAAGCTTTCTTT
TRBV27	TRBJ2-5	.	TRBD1	CASRAQDRGVFGETQYF	TGTGCCAGCAGAGCCCAAGACAGGGGGGTTTTTGGAGAGACCCAGTACTTC
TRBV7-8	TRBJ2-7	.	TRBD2	CASSTISGRHYEQYF	TGTGCCAGCAGTACCATTAGCGGGAGGCACTACGAGCAGTACTTC
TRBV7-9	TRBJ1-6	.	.	CASSPGRRNSPLHF	TGTGCCAGCAGCCCGGGGAGGCGTAATTCACCCCTCCACTTT
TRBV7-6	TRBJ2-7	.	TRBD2	CASSYTSGPAYEQYF	TGTGCCAGCAGCTACACTAGCGGACCAGCCTACGAGCAGTACTTC
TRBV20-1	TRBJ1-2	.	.	CSVTGVGGYTF	TGCAGTGTAACGGGGGTAGGTGGCTACACCTTC
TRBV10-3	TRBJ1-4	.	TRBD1	CAISDPQGDEKLFF	TGTGCCATCAGTGATCCACAGGGGGATGAAAAACTGTTTTTT
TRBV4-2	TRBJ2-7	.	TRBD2	CASSQVRGGSLASNEQYF	TGTGCCAGCAGCCAAGTAAGGGGCGGGAGCTTAGCCTCTAACGAGCAGTACTTC
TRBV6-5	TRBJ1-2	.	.	CASRLTGESGYTF	TGTGCCAGCAGATTGACAGGAGAGTCAGGCTACACCTTC
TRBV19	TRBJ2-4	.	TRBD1	CASSSTGVNPIAKNIQYF	TGTGCCAGTAGTTCGACAGGGGTGAATCCGATAGCCAAAAACATTCAGTACTTC
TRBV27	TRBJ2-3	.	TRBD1	CASSSLGQGEDTQYF	TGTGCCAGCAGTTCCCTCGGACAGGGGGAAGATACGCAGTATTTT
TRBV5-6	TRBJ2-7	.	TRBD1	CASSEGQGEQYF	TGTGCCAGCAGCGAGGGACAGGGGGAGCAGTACTTC
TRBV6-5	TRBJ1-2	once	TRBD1	CASSYAGHRGDYGYTF	TGTGCCAGCAGTTACGCGGGGCACAGGGGGGACTATGGCTACACCTTC
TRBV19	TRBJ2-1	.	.	CASSPRGNYNEQFF	TGTGCCAGTAGTCCCCGAGGGAACTACAATGAGCAGTTCTTC
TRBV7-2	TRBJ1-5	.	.	CASSQGRELPQHF	TGTGCCAGCAGTCAGGGCCGGGAGCTGCCCCAGCATTTT
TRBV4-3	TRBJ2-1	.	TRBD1	CASSQWGGTGTNLDEQFF	TGCGCCAGCAGCCAATGGGGAGGGACAGGGACGAATTTGGATGAGCAGTTCTTC
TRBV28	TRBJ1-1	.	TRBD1	CASSLFFGLPGQGPTEAFF	TGTGCCAGCAGTTTATTTTTTGGCCTCCCGGGACAGGGCCCCACTGAAGCTTTCTTT
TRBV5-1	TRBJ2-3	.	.	CASRDRSTDTQYF	TGCGCCAGCAGAGACAGGAGCACAGATACGCAGTATTTT
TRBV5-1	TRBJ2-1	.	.	CASSFGSGGNYEQFF	TGCGCCAGCAGCTTTGGTTCAGGGGGGAATTATGAGCAGTTCTTC
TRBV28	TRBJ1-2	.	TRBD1	CATKPIDREYYGYTF	TGTGCCACCAAACCTATTGACAGGGAATACTATGGCTACACCTTC
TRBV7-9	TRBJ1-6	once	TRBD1	CASSLGTGGLNSPLHF	TGTGCCAGCAGCCTAGGGACAGGGGGCCTTAATTCACCCCTCCACTTT
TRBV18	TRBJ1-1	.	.	CASSPREKTEAFF	TGTGCCAGCTCACCAAGGGAGAAGACTGAAGCTTTCTTT
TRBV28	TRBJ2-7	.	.	CASSFDYPYEQYF	TGTGCCAGCAGTTTTGACTATCCCTACGAGCAGTACTTC
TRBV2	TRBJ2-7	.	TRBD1	CASRLGQGSSYEQYF	TGTGCCAGCAGACTCGGACAGGGGAGCTCCTACGAGCAGTACTTC
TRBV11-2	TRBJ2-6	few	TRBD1	CASSQVDRGLSGANVLTF	TGTGCCAGCAGCCAGGTTGACAGGGGGCTGTCTGGGGCCAACGTCCTGACTTTC
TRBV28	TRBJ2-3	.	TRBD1	CASSLGWDRIRIRTDTQYF	TGTGCCAGCAGTTTGGGGTGGGACAGGATTAGGATACGCACAGATACGCAGTATTTT
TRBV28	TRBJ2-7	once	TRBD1	CASSSYTRTGRSYEQYF	TGTGCCAGCAGCTCCTACACCCGGACAGGAAGATCCTACGAGCAGTACTTC
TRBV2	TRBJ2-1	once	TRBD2	CASTILAGAYNEQFF	TGTGCCAGCACCATTCTAGCGGGAGCCTACAATGAGCAGTTCTTC
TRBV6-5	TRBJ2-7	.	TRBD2	CASSHGAGAYEQYF	TGTGCCAGCAGCCACGGGGCGGGAGCCTACGAGCAGTACTTC